The 23 T cell receptor beta chains reported below all come from one sample, sequenced in a study of T cells in Graves' hyperthyroidism and ophthalmopathy. Amplified TCR beta CDR3 regions came from RNA transcripts. In the first-round RT-PCR of the TCR CDR3, the HTBI primer set was used. TCRdb reprocessed the multiplex PCR reads via MiXCR and lists one record per CDR3 protein. The repertoire includes roughly 570,000 distinct CDR3 sequences, approximately 15% of them detected once, and about 7% sits in the top ten. What was sequenced was blood. These receptors all stem from a woman in her thirties with Graves' hyperthyroidism.

In regard to this clonotype: The CDR3 does not end in the conserved phenylalanine or tryptophan, so this is likely a read error. The chain is built from TRBV2 and TRBJ1-5, with D uncertain. Per the germline V gene, CDR1 is SNHLY and CDR2 is FYNNEI. The CDR3 spans 14 residues. The V gene lost 3 bases and the J gene lost 2 bases, with 8 bases spanning the gap. The CDR3 DNA sequence: TGTGCCAGCAGTGATGTCGGGGGCAATCAGCCCCAGCATTCT. Its protein product is CASSDVGGNQPQHS.

This clonotype was recorded a few times. The chain couples TRBV6-5 to TRBJ1-1; possible D gene TRBD1, 5 bases. Germline loops: CDR1 MNHEY, CDR2 SVGAGI. Trimming left V 3 bases short and J 1 base short, with 12 bases between. The CDR3 has 15 residues. In DNA, the CDR3 is TGTGCCAGCAGTTATGGGAGGACATCGAACACTGAAGCTTTCTTT. It yields the protein CASSYGRTSNTEAFF.

This clonotype appeared a few times. The rearrangement joins TRBV5-1 to TRBJ1-5, with TRBD1 identical over 9 bases. Germline V gene sequence: CDR1 SGHRS, CDR2 YFSETQ. The CDR3 has 15 residues. With V trimmed by 3 bases and J by 6 bases, 7 bases remained unmatched. The CDR3 loop is CASSYTGGAGQPQHF. Here the CDR3 DNA reads TGCGCCAGCAGCTACACAGGGGGCGCAGGTCAGCCCCAGCATTTT. The full variable domain, rest sourced from reference TRBV5-1 and TRBJ1-5, is KAGVTQTPRYLIKTRGQQVTLSCSPISGHRSVSWYQQTPGQGLQFLFEYFSETQRNKGNFPGRFSGRQFSNSRSEMNVSTLELGDSALYLCASSYTGGAGQPQHFGDGTRLSIL.

The CDR3 nucleotides are TGTGCCACCAGCAGAGTCCCCGCGGGCAGGGATCCCCCAATCTATGGCTACACCTTC. Its translation is CATSRVPAGRDPPIYGYTF. The chain has TRBV15 and TRBJ1-2, with D maybe TRBD1 (5 bases). The CDR3 is 19 amino acids. V lost 1 base and J 4 bases, leaving 25 bases between the germline ends. Germline V gene data show CDR1 as LNHNV and CDR2 as YYDKDF (reference sequence).

This rearrangement joins TRBV4-2 to TRBJ2-7, with D unresolved. V gave up 0 bases and J gave up 0 bases, with 12 bases separating them. The germline V gene has CDR1 LGHNA and CDR2 YNFKEQ. This CDR3 is 16 amino acids long. The CDR3 coding sequence is TGTGCCAGCAGCCAAGATCTAGAGAAGAGCTCCTACGAGCAGTACTTC. It translates to CASSQDLEKSSYEQYF.

The chain has TRBV6-1 and TRBJ2-7; TRBD1 agrees at 9 bases. Per germline, CDR1 MNHNS and CDR2 SASEGT. The J segment lost 4 bases and the V segment lost 5 bases, leaving 9 bases of the junction unmatched. The CDR3 has 15 residues. CDR3 bases: TGTGCCAGCAGTAGCCAGGGACAGGGACCTTACGAGCAGTACTTC. Translated: CASSSQGQGPYEQYF.

This clonotype was found a few times. The CDR3 nucleotides are TGCAGTGCCCCCAGACTAGCGGGAGGGTACGAGCAGTACTTC. Residues: CSAPRLAGGYEQYF. V gene TRBV20-1 combines with J gene TRBJ2-7; 14 nucleotides align to TRBD2. The junction had 5 bases not matched to a gene; V was cut back by 6 bases and J by 4 bases. The V gene's germline CDR1 is DFQATT and CDR2 SNEGSKA (reference sequence). This CDR3 is built from 14 residues.

This clonotype was observed a handful of times. The chain links TRBV5-1 to TRBJ1-5; 7 bases fit TRBD1. After removal of 0 bases from V and 5 bases from J, the junction contained 5 bases not matched to a gene. The germline gives CDR1 SGHRS, CDR2 YFSETQ. This CDR3 has 15 residues. DNA for the CDR3: TGCGCCAGCAGCTTGGAGGGGGCGGGACATCAGCCCCAGCATTTT. Its translation: CASSLEGAGHQPQHF. The variable domain in full, with the rest retrieved from reference TRBV5-1 and TRBJ1-5, is KAGVTQTPRYLIKTRGQQVTLSCSPISGHRSVSWYQQTPGQGLQFLFEYFSETQRNKGNFPGRFSGRQFSNSRSEMNVSTLELGDSALYLCASSLEGAGHQPQHFGDGTRLSIL.

This clonotype was counted a few times. The chain has TRBV5-1 and TRBJ1-1; no clear D. Germline V gives CDR1 SGHRS, CDR2 YFSETQ. CDR3 length: 12 amino acids. Trimming pared 6 bases from V and 5 bases from J, leaving 11 bases between. The CDR3 sequence is CASKGASTEAFF. CDR3 sequence (DNA): TGCGCCAGCAAAGGCGCAAGTACTGAAGCTTTCTTT.

In its sample, this clonotype was seen many times. The chain recombines TRBV3-1 with TRBJ2-7; possible D gene TRBD1, 5 bases. CDR1 and CDR2 (germline): LGHDT, YNNKEL (reference sequence). This CDR3 is 15 amino acids long. V gave up 0 bases and J gave up 6 bases, with 15 bases separating them. The CDR3 nucleotides are TGTGCCAGCAGCCAAGACTTTGAGGTGGGGCGCGAGCAGTACTTC. Translating gives CASSQDFEVGREQYF.

Details on this clonotype: Relative to the germline gene, one junction end is altered; a read error may explain this. The chain combines TRBV3-1 with TRBJ2-1, with D tentatively TRBD2 (6 bases). Germline V gene sequence: CDR1 LGHDT, CDR2 YNNKEL (reference sequence). There are 19 residues in the CDR3. The DNA of the CDR3 is TGTGCCAGCAGCCAAGATTTGAGCCTAGCGCATAGCATAAACAATGAGCAGCTCTTC. Amino acid sequence: CASSQDLSLAHSINNEQLF.

The table lists this clonotype with many counts. CDR3 in DNA: TGTGCTAGTGGTTTGCCCTTGGTCACTGAAGCTTTCTTT. Residues: CASGLPLVTEAFF. J is TRBJ1-1 and V is TRBV12-5, with D unclear. CDR1 is LGHNT and CDR2 is FRNRAP in the germline V gene. V was clipped by 2 bases and J by 4 bases, with 8 bases between them. This CDR3 has 13 amino acids.

This clonotype was detected ten times or more. The chain employs TRBV30 and TRBJ2-1, with 9 bases matching TRBD1. CDR3 length equals 13 residues. Germline assignment: CDR1 GTSNPN and CDR2 SVGIG (reference sequence). V was clipped by 4 bases and J by 3 bases; unmatched bases: 1. The CDR3 DNA sequence: TGTGCCTGGAAGGACAGGGGCTACAATGAGCAGTTCTTC. Amino acids: CAWKDRGYNEQFF.

V usage is TRBV7-9 and J usage is TRBJ2-2; 10 bases match TRBD2. V shed 1 base and J 5 bases; nucleotides not matched to a gene: 13. The CDR3 contains 19 residues. Germline values: CDR1 SEHNR, CDR2 FQNEAQ (reference sequence). The CDR3 region has the DNA TGTGCCAGCAGCTTAGGTTCTCTTGGGACTAGCGTACCGACCGGGGAGCTGTTTTTT. Translation: CASSLGSLGTSVPTGELFF.

At least ten counts were recorded for this clonotype. The J gene is TRBJ2-1, the V gene TRBV7-3; 12 bases fit TRBD2. CDR1 is SGHTA, CDR2 FQGTGA, per germline. This CDR3 has 16 amino acids. V was clipped by 2 bases and J by 8 bases; unmatched bases: 7. The DNA of the CDR3 is TGTGCCAGCAGCTTAGATTCGACTAGCGGGAGTGATGAGCAGTTCTTC. This gives the protein CASSLDSTSGSDEQFF.

The sample holds many counts of this clonotype. The chain joins TRBV27 to TRBJ1-4, with D uncertain. Germline values: CDR1 MNHEY, CDR2 SMNVEV (reference sequence). The V end lost 3 bases, the J end lost 10 bases, and 12 bases lay between the germline ends. There are 13 residues in the CDR3. CDR3 amino acids: CASSLGRFGKLFF. The DNA for the CDR3 is TGTGCCAGCAGTTTGGGCAGGTTTGGAAAACTGTTTTTT.

Only a few counts were recorded for this clonotype. The chain combines TRBV12-3 or TRBV12-4 with TRBJ2-5; D call uncertain. The CDR3 covers 11 residues. The V end was cut by 10 bases, the J end by 2 bases, with 8 bases between. CDR3 nucleotide sequence: TGTGCCACCTCGGCGCAAGAGACCCAGTACTTC. This gives the protein CATSAQETQYF.

The chain carries TRBV10-1 and TRBJ2-5, with D perhaps given as TRBD1 or TRBD2 (5 bases each). This CDR3 has 14 amino acids. V was cut by 6 bases and J by 2 bases, with 13 bases left in between. Per the germline V gene, CDR1 is WNHNN and CDR2 is SYGVQD (reference sequence). CDR3: CASSRDLGQETQYF. In DNA, the CDR3 is TGCGCCAGCAGCCGGGACCTCGGACAAGAGACCCAGTACTTC.

This clonotype has a count of ten or more. This chain connects TRBV30 to TRBJ1-1; D possibly corresponds to TRBD1 (5 bases). Germline V CDR1 and CDR2: GTSNPN, SVGIG (reference sequence). Trimming took off 1 base at V and 2 bases at J, with 8 bases between the two ends. The CDR3 is 13 amino acids. This CDR3 reads CAWSGDRNTEAFF. The CDR3 DNA sequence: TGTGCCTGGAGTGGGGACCGAAACACTGAAGCTTTCTTT.

This clonotype was counted at least ten times. The chain couples TRBV3-1 to TRBJ1-3; TRBD1 is a possible D gene (5 bases). Germline-derived CDR1 and CDR2 are LGHDT and YNNKEL (reference sequence). CDR3 length equals 15 residues. V lost 4 bases to trimming and J lost 9 bases, with 19 bases between them. In DNA, the CDR3 is TGTGCCAGCAGCCCAGGCCGGGACGGCGGTGCCACCATATATTTT. Its protein product is CASSPGRDGGATIYF. The complete variable domain, with remaining parts taken from reference TRBV3-1 and TRBJ1-3, reads DTAVSQTPKYLVTQMGNDKSIKCEQNLGHDTMYWYKQDSKKFLKIMFSYNNKELIINETVPNRFSPKSPDKAHLNLHINSLELGDSAVYFCASSPGRDGGATIYFGEGSWLTVV.

The chain has TRBV6-6 and TRBJ2-2, with 14 bases fitting TRBD2. CDR3 length: 19 amino acids. CDR1 and CDR2 from the germline V gene are MNHNY and SVGAGI (reference sequence). The trim removed 0 bases at V and 5 bases at J, leaving 8 bases unmatched. The CDR3 here is CASSYSSLGLAGVTGELFF. The CDR3 DNA reads as TGTGCCAGCAGTTACTCGAGTTTGGGACTAGCGGGAGTTACCGGGGAGCTGTTTTTT.

The table lists this clonotype with many counts. This chain links TRBV12-3 or TRBV12-4 with TRBJ2-1; 7 bases match TRBD2. Trimming cost V 1 base and J 5 bases; bases outside gene matches: 8. The CDR3 is made up of 16 amino acids. The CDR3, as DNA: TGTGCCAGCAGTTTAGTTTGGCGGGAGAGCGACAATGAGCAGTTCTTC. Residues: CASSLVWRESDNEQFF.

At least ten counts were recorded for this clonotype. The chain is built from TRBV10-3 and TRBJ1-2, with 10 bases aligning to TRBD1. Trimming cost V 4 bases and J 7 bases; bases outside gene matches: 9. The CDR3 contains 15 residues. Germline assignment: CDR1 ENHRY and CDR2 SYGVKD. As DNA, the CDR3 is TGTGCCATCAGTGTAGAGCGGACAGGGGGTTTTGGCTACACCTTC. Its translation: CAISVERTGGFGYTF.